These 20 T cell receptor beta chains came from one sample sequenced in a study of blood T cell repertoires in COVID-19. The protocol was immunoSEQ multiplex PCR, while the TCRdb copy is restricted to in-frame clones and leaves out a portion. Of roughly 80,000 clones in the sample, 82% were seen once. The specimen was peripheral blood. The receptors here all came from a man over 45 with acute or convalescent COVID-19.

The J gene is TRBJ2-7, the V gene TRBV28; D is ambiguous. V dropped 1 base and J dropped 0 bases, with 10 bases sitting between them. This CDR3 comprises 15 residues. CDR1 MDHEN and CDR2 SYDVKM come from the germline V gene. For the CDR3, the DNA is TGTGCCAGCAGTTTATATGACTCTAGCTCCTACGAGCAGTACTTC. It encodes CASSLYDSSSYEQYF.

This chain links TRBV19 with TRBJ1-5; no firm D call. Trimming removed 4 bases at V and 0 bases at J, with 10 bases between. In germline, CDR1 is LNHDA, CDR2 SQIVND (reference sequence). CDR3 size: 15 residues. The CDR3 region is CASSRTSPSNQPQHF. CDR3 in DNA: TGTGCCAGTAGTAGGACTAGTCCTAGCAATCAGCCCCAGCATTTT.

The chain is built from TRBV2 and TRBJ2-2, with D maybe TRBD2 (6 bases). CDR1 and CDR2 from the germline V gene are SNHLY and FYNNEI. The CDR3 consists of 14 residues. The V and J ends lost 6 bases and 4 bases respectively, with 12 bases between them. For the CDR3, the DNA is TGTGCCAGCAGGAGGACTACGGGCACCGGGGAGCTGTTTTTT. This gives the protein CASRRTTGTGELFF.

The rearrangement joins TRBV5-6 to TRBJ1-2, with 7 bases lining up with TRBD1. This CDR3 is built from 14 residues. From germline, CDR1 is SGHDT and CDR2 YYEEEE. The J segment lost 4 bases and the V segment lost 4 bases, leaving 7 bases of the junction unmatched. The CDR3 bases are TGTGCCAGCAGCCCCTACAGGGGTAGCTATGGCTACACCTTC. This translates into CASSPYRGSYGYTF.

The chain joins TRBV30 to TRBJ2-1; TRBD2 is a possible D gene (5 bases). CDR1 and CDR2 (germline): GTSNPN, SVGIG (reference sequence). This CDR3 comprises 11 residues. With 6 bases removed from V and 7 bases from J, the gap between germline ends came to 10 bases. CDR3 loop: CACASLNEQFF. CDR3 coding DNA: TGTGCCTGCGCTAGCCTAAATGAGCAGTTCTTC.

The V gene is TRBV11-3, the J gene TRBJ2-7; no clear D gene. The V end lost 5 bases, the J end lost 3 bases, and 11 bases lay between the germline ends. This CDR3 spans 13 amino acids. Germline lookup yields CDR1 SGHNT and CDR2 YENEEA. The CDR3 loop is CASSPSRDYEQYF. The CDR3 nucleotides are TGTGCCAGCAGCCCCTCCCGAGACTACGAGCAGTACTTC.

A few counts support this clone. The V and J genes are TRBV2 and TRBJ1-6, with TRBD1 as a possible D gene (5 bases). With 7 bases removed from V and 7 bases from J, the gap between germline ends came to 14 bases. Germline CDR1 and CDR2: SNHLY and FYNNEI. The length of the CDR3 is 14 residues. CDR3 coding DNA: TGTGCCAGCATCGCCCAGGGTTACAATTCACCCCTCCACTTT. It specifies CASIAQGYNSPLHF.

This clone has more than one count but fewer than ten. J is TRBJ2-1 and V is TRBV24-1, with 12 positions matching TRBD2. Germline CDR1 and CDR2: KGHDR and SFDVKD. Unmatched junction bases numbered 11, after V lost 5 bases and J lost 4 bases. The CDR3 sequence is 18 residues long. The CDR3 region is CATSGPPGLAGTYNEQFF. DNA of the CDR3: TGTGCCACCAGTGGTCCCCCGGGACTAGCGGGTACTTACAATGAGCAGTTCTTC.

V gene TRBV9 combines with J gene TRBJ2-1, with D possibly matching TRBD2 (5 bases). This CDR3 contains 14 residues. V gave up 4 bases and J gave up 9 bases, with 17 bases separating them. Germline V gene lookup returns CDR1 SGDLS and CDR2 YYNGEE. CDR3 loop: CASSSRGLDGEQFF. The DNA for the CDR3 is TGTGCCAGCAGCTCTAGAGGGTTGGACGGTGAGCAGTTCTTC.

The rearrangement uses TRBV4-1 and TRBJ2-1, with 9 bases identical to TRBD2. Per germline, CDR1 MGHRA and CDR2 YSYEKL. The CDR3 covers 18 residues. The J segment lost 4 bases and the V segment lost 0 bases, leaving 10 bases of the junction unmatched. In DNA form, the CDR3 reads TGCGCCAGCAGCCAAGACGAGAGCGGGGGGCCAGTATACAATGAGCAGTTCTTC. It yields the protein CASSQDESGGPVYNEQFF.

The chain is built from TRBV28 and TRBJ1-1; a weak D match, TRBD1 (6 bases). Germline loops: CDR1 MDHEN, CDR2 SYDVKM. V gave up 5 bases and J gave up 2 bases, with 15 bases separating them. The CDR3 has 15 amino acids. CDR3 sequence: CASSPSDRTNTEAFF. CDR3 in DNA: TGTGCCAGCAGTCCTTCCGACAGGACAAACACTGAAGCTTTCTTT.

This rearrangement joins TRBV18 to TRBJ1-4; 7 nucleotides line up with TRBD1. The CDR3 length is 13 residues. Germline assignment: CDR1 KGHSH and CDR2 LQKENI. The ends lost 4 bases at V and 4 bases at J; junction bases unmatched: 0. CDR3 amino acids: CASSRQGNEKLFF. The CDR3 region has the DNA TGTGCCAGCTCACGACAGGGTAATGAAAAACTGTTTTTT.

The chain links TRBV4-3 to TRBJ1-2, with unresolved D. CDR3 length equals 14 residues. V was trimmed by 0 bases and J by 8 bases, leaving 13 bases between them. Germline assignment: CDR1 LGHNA and CDR2 YSLEER. CDR3 in amino acids: CASSQETQTGGYTF. In nucleotides, the CDR3 is TGCGCCAGCAGCCAAGAGACCCAGACTGGAGGCTACACCTTC.

V is TRBV15 and J is TRBJ1-1; TRBD1 matches at 7 bases. V trimming: 5 bases; J trimming: 4 bases; junction bases outside the gene matches: 13. Per the germline V gene, CDR1 is LNHNV and CDR2 is YYDKDF (reference sequence). The CDR3 runs to 16 residues. Here the CDR3 reads CATSPRDTQGGTEAFF. CDR3 nucleotide sequence: TGTGCCACCAGCCCCCGGGATACGCAGGGGGGCACTGAAGCTTTCTTT. The full variable domain, completed using reference TRBV15 and TRBJ1-1, is DAMVIQNPRYQVTQFGKPVTLSCSQTLNHNVMYWYQQKSSQAPKLLFHYYDKDFNNEADTPDNFQSRRPNTSFCFLDIRSPGLGDTAMYLCATSPRDTQGGTEAFFGQGTRLTVV.

In its sample, this clone was seen once. The chain joins TRBV6-2 or TRBV6-3 to TRBJ1-5; a possible D gene is TRBD1 (5 bases). CDR1 and CDR2 from the germline V gene are MNHEY and SVGEGT. The CDR3 is made up of 16 amino acids. Trimming shortened V by 2 bases and J by 7 bases, and 18 bases separated the two germline ends. In DNA form, the CDR3 reads TGTGCCAGCAGTTACCGCGGGACGAGGGGAAAACAGCCCCAGCATTTT. Protein: CASSYRGTRGKQPQHF.

The rearrangement uses TRBV4-1 and TRBJ2-3; D is unclear. V shed 0 bases and J shed 4 bases, with 17 bases lying between them. CDR1 is MGHRA, CDR2 YSYEKL, per germline. This CDR3 has 17 amino acids. The CDR3 DNA reads as TGCGCCAGCAGCCAAGAACACGGGTTGGGTTCGGCAGATACGCAGTATTTT. Its translation is CASSQEHGLGSADTQYF.

Here the CDR3 DNA reads TGCGCCAGCAGCCCCGGACAGGGTTTGCCCCAGCATTTT. Protein product: CASSPGQGLPQHF. This chain connects TRBV10-2 to TRBJ1-5, with TRBD1 matching 8 bases. The V segment lost 6 bases and the J segment 9 bases; nucleotides outside the gene matches: 7. Germline V gene lookup returns CDR1 WSHSY and CDR2 SAAADI. This CDR3 contains 13 residues.

V usage is TRBV7-7 and J usage is TRBJ2-1; 11 bases align to TRBD2. V was clipped by 5 bases and J by 6 bases; unmatched bases: 9. CDR3 length: 16 residues. Looked up from germline, CDR1 is SSHAT and CDR2 is FNYEAQ (reference sequence). This CDR3 is CASSALLAGDGNEQFF. The CDR3 DNA is TGTGCCAGCAGCGCGCTACTAGCGGGGGATGGCAATGAGCAGTTCTTC.

The rearrangement links TRBV14 to TRBJ2-7, with 9 bases that match TRBD1. The CDR3 runs to 15 residues. Looked up from germline, CDR1 is SGHDN and CDR2 is FVKESK. V dropped 5 bases and J dropped 2; count of bases not matched to a gene: 7. CDR3 sequence reads: CASSGGQGLAYEQYF. Here the CDR3 DNA reads TGTGCCAGCAGCGGAGGACAGGGGCTTGCCTACGAGCAGTACTTC.

The chain has TRBV7-2 and TRBJ2-1; 15 positions agree with TRBD2. Trimming cost V 3 bases and J 6 bases; bases outside gene matches: 9. Germline CDR1 SGHTA, CDR2 FQGNSA. The CDR3 is 18 amino acids. CDR3 loop: CASSFGTSGRRVGNEQFF. The CDR3 nucleotides are TGTGCCAGCAGCTTCGGGACTAGCGGGAGGAGGGTAGGCAATGAGCAGTTCTTC.